Following are 28 T cell receptor beta chains from one sample sequenced in a study of human T cells and chemical hapten exposure. The time point: patch test 2, 6 weeks after DPC sensitization. Treatment of the sample: therapeutic diphenylcyclopropenone sensitization with weekly scalp DPC. MiXCR, run by TCRdb on the RACE reads, gives a single entry per CDR3 protein. The sample lists 80,000 to 95,000 distinct CDR3 sequences, 9.5% to 13% occurring once. The input for sequencing was whole blood, taken in connection with sensitization to the hapten diphenylcyclopropenone (DPC). All receptors come from a young man with alopecia areata. Some clones in this sample may be carry-over from other donors' samples.

There are many counts of this clonotype. The rearrangement joins TRBV5-5 to TRBJ2-3; D is ambiguous. Germline loops: CDR1 SGHKS, CDR2 YYEKEE (reference sequence). Between the trimmed V and J ends, which lost 0 bases and 2 bases, there was a span of 16 bases. The CDR3 extends over 17 amino acids. The CDR3 DNA is TGTGCCAGCAGCTTGGCCAGGCGAGTCAGTTCCACAGATACGCAGTATTTT. Its translation: CASSLARRVSSTDTQYF.

The rearrangement links TRBV28 to TRBJ1-5, with D maybe TRBD1 (5 bases). The germline CDR1 and CDR2 sequences are MDHEN and SYDVKM. The ends were cut back, 5 bases at V and 2 bases at J, with 16 bases in the middle. This CDR3 spans 16 amino acids. CDR3 bases: TGTGCCAGCAGTCTTCGGACACAACGGGGCAATCAGCCCCAGCATTTT. As protein: CASSLRTQRGNQPQHF.

This clonotype was counted between two and nine times. The genes are TRBV7-6 and TRBJ2-1, with D uncertain. V was clipped by 6 bases and J by 7 bases, with 7 bases between them. The CDR3 covers 11 residues. Per the germline V gene, CDR1 is SGHVS and CDR2 is FNYEAQ. The CDR3 DNA reads TGTGCCAGCAGTAGCCGGAATGAGCAGTTCTTC. Translation gives CASSSRNEQFF. Full variable domain (missing parts from reference TRBV7-6 and TRBJ2-1): GAGVSQSPRYKVTKRGQDVALRCDPISGHVSLYWYRQALGQGPEFLTYFNYEAQQDKSGLPNDRFSAERPEGSISTLTIQRTEQRDSAMYRCASSSRNEQFFGPGTRLTVL.

This clonotype was seen ten or more times. The chain couples TRBV7-6 to TRBJ1-5, with TRBD1 matching 7 bases. V was clipped by 5 bases and J by 6 bases; unmatched bases: 13. CDR1 and CDR2 (germline): SGHVS, FNYEAQ. The CDR3 has 16 residues. The CDR3 here is CASSLLEGARGQPQHF. CDR3 sequence (DNA): TGTGCCAGCAGCCTACTCGAGGGGGCGCGGGGTCAGCCCCAGCATTTT.

This clonotype was picked up a small number of times. The chain joins TRBV6-6 to TRBJ1-5, with D possibly being TRBD1 (5 bases). Germline V gives CDR1 MNHNY, CDR2 SVGAGI (reference sequence). V was cut by 7 bases and J by 2 bases, with 15 bases left in between. CDR3 length: 15 amino acids. CDR3 DNA: TGTGCCAGCACCAAGCTGGGGACTGGCAATCAGCCCCAGCATTTT. It specifies CASTKLGTGNQPQHF.

This clonotype showed up just a few times. The chain has TRBV6-5 and TRBJ2-7; D tentatively fits TRBD1 or TRBD2 (6 bases each). Germline lookup yields CDR1 MNHEY and CDR2 SVGAGI. The CDR3 totals 13 residues. The V and J ends lost 2 bases and 6 bases respectively, with 11 bases between them. DNA for the CDR3: TGTGCCAGCAGTTACCCGGGGGCGATCGAGCAGTACTTC. This sequence encodes CASSYPGAIEQYF.

This clonotype was observed a handful of times. The chain is built from TRBV20-1 and TRBJ1-1, with D perhaps TRBD1 (5 bases). The CDR3 length is 14 residues. CDR1 is DFQATT and CDR2 is SNEGSKA in the germline V gene (reference sequence). The V and J ends lost 3 bases and 4 bases respectively, with 15 bases between them. The CDR3 sequence is CSASAGAGGTEAFF. In DNA form, the CDR3 reads TGCAGTGCTAGCGCCGGGGCCGGCGGCACTGAAGCTTTCTTT.

This clonotype has just a few counts. This chain joins TRBV2 and TRBJ1-4; D is unresolved. With 3 bases removed from V and 0 bases from J, the gap between germline ends came to 11 bases. Germline CDR1 is SNHLY and CDR2 is FYNNEI. The CDR3 runs 16 residues. CDR3 sequence (DNA): TGTGCCAGCAGTGATGCAGCTTCCGCAACTAATGAAAAACTGTTTTTT. This codes for CASSDAASATNEKLFF. Variable domain in full (rest from reference TRBV2 and TRBJ1-4): EPEVTQTPSHQVTQMGQEVILRCVPISNHLYFYWYRQILGQKVEFLVSFYNNEISEKSEIFDDQFSVERPDGSNFTLKIRSTKLEDSAMYFCASSDAASATNEKLFFGSGTQLSVL.

This sequence joins TRBV6-2 or TRBV6-3 and TRBJ1-4; a weak D match, TRBD1 (5 bases). Germline loops: CDR1 MNHEY, CDR2 SVGEGT. The CDR3 contains 14 residues. Trimming left V 5 bases short and J 4 bases short, with 11 bases between. CDR3 region: CASSNRDGNEKLFF. The CDR3 DNA follows: TGTGCCAGCAGTAACCGGGACGGTAATGAAAAACTGTTTTTT.

For this clonotype: A read error may be the cause here, since a much bigger clone is one base away. This chain connects TRBV7-9 to TRBJ2-7; TRBD2 might be the D (5 bases). CDR3 size: 12 residues. CDR1 is SEHNR, CDR2 FQNEAQ, per germline (reference sequence). CDR3 in amino acids: CGSRTASYEQYF. The DNA of the CDR3 is TGTGGCAGCAGGACTGCGTCCTACGAGCAGTACTTC. Full variable domain (remainder filled in from reference TRBV7-9 and TRBJ2-7): DTGVSQNPRHKITKRGQNVTFRCDPISEHNRLYWYRQTLGQGPEFLTYFQNEAQLEKSRLLSDRFSAERPKGSFSTLEIQRTEQGDSAMYLCGSRTASYEQYFGPGTRLTVT.

This rearrangement joins TRBV4-3 to TRBJ1-2, with D maybe TRBD1 (5 bases). The CDR3 loop spans 14 amino acids. Germline lookup yields CDR1 LGHNA and CDR2 YSLEER. Trimming left V 1 base short and J 4 bases short, with 10 bases between. CDR3 amino acids: CASSQGEGPYGYTF. The CDR3 DNA follows: TGCGCCAGCAGCCAAGGGGAGGGGCCCTATGGCTACACCTTC.

This chain connects TRBV5-1 to TRBJ2-3, with a tentative D call TRBD2 (6 bases). Germline CDR1 is SGHRS and CDR2 is YFSETQ. The CDR3 runs to 16 residues. The germline V and J ends were trimmed by 2 bases and 8 bases, with 21 bases remaining between them. The CDR3 coding sequence is TGCGCCAGCAGCTTAGCGGTTGGGGAGATGGGAGGTACGCAGTATTTT. It yields the protein CASSLAVGEMGGTQYF. Looking up the rest from reference TRBV5-1 and TRBJ2-3 gives the full variable domain: KAGVTQTPRYLIKTRGQQVTLSCSPISGHRSVSWYQQTPGQGLQFLFEYFSETQRNKGNFPGRFSGRQFSNSRSEMNVSTLELGDSALYLCASSLAVGEMGGTQYFGPGTRLTVL.

This clonotype was counted between two and nine times. The chain couples TRBV3-1 to TRBJ1-1; 9 nucleotides match TRBD1. CDR3 length equals 16 residues. CDR1 is LGHDT and CDR2 is YNNKEL in the germline V gene (reference sequence). V shed 7 bases and J 7 bases; nucleotides not matched to a gene: 16. The CDR3 coding sequence is TGTGCCAGCACCCACCTCGCCGGGACAGGGCCACTTGAAGCTTTCTTT. It codes for CASTHLAGTGPLEAFF.

This clonotype was observed many times. The genes are TRBV18 and TRBJ1-5; D gene ambiguous. Germline-derived CDR1 and CDR2 are KGHSH and LQKENI. This CDR3 contains 12 residues. V was pared by 3 bases and J by 7 bases, with 7 bases between. CDR3 amino acids: CASSPSNQPQHF. Written as DNA, the CDR3 is TGTGCCAGCTCACCCTCAAACCAGCCCCAGCATTTT. Combining the CDR3 with reference TRBV18 and TRBJ1-5 gives the whole variable domain NAGVMQNPRHLVRRRGQEARLRCSPMKGHSHVYWYRQLPEEGLKFMVYLQKENIIDESGMPKERFSAEFPKEGPSILRIQQVVRGDSAAYFCASSPSNQPQHFGDGTRLSIL.

The chain has TRBV7-2 and TRBJ1-2; D not resolved. The ends were cut back, 0 bases at V and 8 bases at J, with 16 bases in the middle. The germline V gene encodes CDR1 SGHTA and CDR2 FQGNSA. CDR3 size: 15 residues. As DNA, the CDR3 is TGTGCCAGCAGCTTAGCGCGGGCAGCCCCGGAAGGCTACACCTTC. Protein: CASSLARAAPEGYTF. Filled out from reference TRBV7-2 and TRBJ1-2, the complete variable domain reads GAGVSQSPSNKVTEKGKDVELRCDPISGHTALYWYRQSLGQGLEFLIYFQGNSAPDKSGLPSDRFSAERTGGSVSTLTIQRTQQEDSAVYLCASSLARAAPEGYTFGSGTRLTVV.

This clonotype has at least ten counts. The J gene is TRBJ2-7, the V gene TRBV7-8; D is unclear. Germline-derived CDR1 and CDR2 are SGHVS and FQNEAQ. Trimming stripped 2 bases from V and 3 bases from J, with 11 bases between. The CDR3 extends over 14 amino acids. This CDR3 reads CASSLPGRNYEQYF. Here the CDR3 DNA reads TGTGCCAGCAGCTTACCCGGACGGAACTACGAGCAGTACTTC.

There are a few counts of this clonotype. This sequence joins TRBV28 and TRBJ2-3; D ambiguous. V lost 6 bases and J 7 bases, leaving 11 bases between the germline ends. In germline, CDR1 is MDHEN, CDR2 SYDVKM. The length of the CDR3 is 12 residues. The CDR3 loop is CASSLQANTQYF. For the CDR3, the DNA is TGTGCCAGCAGCCTCCAAGCAAATACGCAGTATTTT. The full variable domain, rest sourced from reference TRBV28 and TRBJ2-3, is DVKVTQSSRYLVKRTGEKVFLECVQDMDHENMFWYRQDPGLGLRLIYFSYDVKMKEKGDIPEGYSVSREKKERFSLILESASTNQTSMYLCASSLQANTQYFGPGTRLTVL.

This clonotype was picked up a small number of times. The chain couples TRBV7-8 to TRBJ2-1; D gene uncertain. V lost 5 bases to trimming and J lost 8 bases, with 13 bases between them. Germline CDR1 SGHVS, CDR2 FQNEAQ. The length of the CDR3 is 13 residues. The CDR3 is CASSPSRADEQFF. The CDR3 DNA is TGTGCCAGCAGCCCCAGTCGGGCGGATGAGCAGTTCTTC.

This clonotype was seen once. One junction end does not reproduce the germline sequence, and a read error may be involved. The chain has TRBV18 and TRBJ1-4; 7 bases line up with TRBD1. This CDR3 contains 15 residues. In germline, CDR1 is KGHSH, CDR2 LQKENI. As DNA, the CDR3 is TGTGCCAGCTCCCCACCAGGGGGGACTAATGAAAAACTGTTTTTT. Translation: CASSPPGGTNEKLFF.

The chain employs TRBV2 and TRBJ1-3; D unclear. V was cut by 9 bases and J by 4 bases, with 7 bases left in between. The CDR3 sequence is 11 residues long. CDR1 is SNHLY, CDR2 FYNNEI, per germline. The CDR3 is CARGNGNTIYF. The CDR3 DNA follows: TGTGCCAGGGGTAACGGAAACACCATATATTTT.

CDR3 protein: CSASSGSNQPQHF. The CDR3 DNA is TGCAGTGCCTCCTCCGGGAGCAATCAGCCCCAGCATTTT. The V gene is TRBV20-1, the J gene TRBJ1-5, with D hard to call. The CDR3 loop spans 13 amino acids. Between the trimmed V and J ends, which lost 6 bases and 1 base, there was a span of 10 bases. Germline V lookup: CDR1 DFQATT, CDR2 SNEGSKA (reference sequence).

The chain recombines TRBV27 with TRBJ2-5; the D is unclear. V lost 5 bases and J 1 base, leaving 14 bases between the germline ends. The V gene's germline CDR1 is MNHEY and CDR2 SMNVEV (reference sequence). The CDR3 length is 15 residues. CDR3 loop: CASSPHRPSQETQYF. DNA for the CDR3: TGTGCCAGCAGTCCACACCGACCATCCCAAGAGACCCAGTACTTC.

V is TRBV12-3 or TRBV12-4 and J is TRBJ2-5; no clear D gene. V was trimmed by 1 base and J by 2 bases, leaving 8 bases between them. This CDR3 contains 14 residues. The CDR3 DNA sequence: TGTGCCAGCAGTTTAGAAACAGTTCAAGAGACCCAGTACTTC. It codes for CASSLETVQETQYF.

This clonotype came up a few times. The gene calls are TRBV29-1 and TRBJ2-2; tentatively, D is TRBD1 (5 bases). CDR1 SQVTM and CDR2 ANQGSEA come from the germline V gene. This CDR3 has 12 amino acids. The V end lost 7 bases, the J end lost 4 bases, and 10 bases lay between the germline ends. The DNA for the CDR3 is TGCAGCGCCAGGGTATCCACCGGGGAGCTGTTTTTT. Protein product: CSARVSTGELFF.

V gene TRBV6-6 combines with J gene TRBJ2-5; tentatively, D is TRBD1 or TRBD2 (5 bases each). This CDR3 contains 13 residues. Germline V gene sequence: CDR1 MNHNY, CDR2 SVGAGI (reference sequence). The ends were cut back, 4 bases at V and 4 bases at J, with 10 bases in the middle. The CDR3 bases are TGTGCCAGCAGTTGCACGGGGCGAGAGACCCAGTACTTC. Its translation: CASSCTGRETQYF.

This clonotype was detected many times. The chain links TRBV11-2 to TRBJ1-1; D may be TRBD1 (6 bases). Between the trimmed V and J ends, which lost 4 bases and 1 base, there was a span of 10 bases. Germline loops: CDR1 SGHAT, CDR2 FQNNGV. The CDR3 is 14 amino acids. In DNA, the CDR3 is TGTGCCAGCAGCTCAGACAGGTCGAACACTGAAGCTTTCTTT. This sequence encodes CASSSDRSNTEAFF.

This chain joins TRBV20-1 and TRBJ2-5; no firm D call. The CDR3 is 12 residues long. V was cut by 0 bases and J by 1 base, with 3 bases left in between. CDR1 is DFQATT, CDR2 SNEGSKA, per germline (reference sequence). Here the CDR3 reads CSARDVQETQYF. The DNA for the CDR3 is TGCAGTGCTAGAGACGTCCAAGAGACCCAGTACTTC.

This clonotype was picked up a small number of times. V gene TRBV11-2 combines with J gene TRBJ1-2; the match to TRBD1 covers 7 bases. Germline lookup yields CDR1 SGHAT and CDR2 FQNNGV. The CDR3 totals 15 residues. J lost 0 bases, V lost 4 bases, and 5 bases had no gene match. CDR3 loop: CASSWTGSPNYGYTF. CDR3 DNA: TGTGCCAGCAGCTGGACAGGTTCTCCTAACTATGGCTACACCTTC.